These 17 T cell receptor beta chains originate from one sample sequenced in a study of OX40 agonist ivuxolimab in advanced cancers. Clones were read by immunoSEQ multiplex PCR, and TCRdb kept only the in-frame ones, dropping some. The sample has tens of thousands of clones; 90% are singletons. The specimen comprised CD4+ or CD8+ T cells sorted from blood, sampled in a trial of the OX40 agonist ivuxolimab. These receptors were collected from an adult with an advanced solid tumor such as melanoma, head and neck, liver or kidney cancer.

The chain employs TRBV6-1 and TRBJ2-5; D gene unclear. Deletions cut 5 bases from V and 5 bases from J, with 9 bases between. The germline CDR1 and CDR2 sequences are MNHNS and SASEGT. This CDR3 comprises 12 residues. The CDR3 spells CASSLRTETQYF. CDR3 DNA sequence: TGTGCCAGCAGTCTACGAACGGAGACCCAGTACTTC.

In its sample, this clone was seen a few times. Written as DNA, the CDR3 is TGTGCCAGCACCGAGGGACAGCAAGAGACCCAGTACTTC. Its translation: CASTEGQQETQYF. The rearrangement joins TRBV6-5 to TRBJ2-5; 7 bases are a match to TRBD1. J was trimmed by 2 bases and V by 7 bases; bases with no gene match: 4. The CDR3 extends over 13 amino acids. The germline V gene encodes CDR1 MNHEY and CDR2 SVGAGI.

The chain joins TRBV5-1 to TRBJ1-4; 9 nucleotides match TRBD1. Trimming removed 2 bases from V and 7 bases from J; junction bases left unmatched: 6. This CDR3 has 15 amino acids. Per germline, CDR1 SGHRS and CDR2 YFSETQ. CDR3 protein: CASSFSGTGSEKLFF. The CDR3 bases are TGCGCCAGCAGCTTCTCCGGGACAGGGAGTGAAAAACTGTTTTTT.

The genes are TRBV6-6 and TRBJ2-3, with 10 nucleotides matching TRBD2. CDR1 and CDR2 from the germline V gene are MNHNY and SVGAGI (reference sequence). The CDR3 is 15 residues long. The ends lost 11 bases at V and 0 bases at J; junction bases unmatched: 8. The CDR3 region is CAPPPTSGSTDTQYF. The CDR3 DNA reads as TGTGCCCCGCCCCCGACTAGCGGGAGCACAGATACGCAGTATTTT.

The chain combines TRBV9 with TRBJ2-3; D remains ambiguous. Per the germline V gene, CDR1 is SGDLS and CDR2 is YYNGEE. V lost 0 bases and J lost 0, with 8 bases in between. This CDR3 spans 15 amino acids. The CDR3 sequence is CASSVDSVSTDTQYF. For the CDR3, the DNA is TGTGCCAGCAGCGTAGATTCGGTCAGCACAGATACGCAGTATTTT. The full variable domain, rest sourced from reference TRBV9 and TRBJ2-3, is DSGVTQTPKHLITATGQRVTLRCSPRSGDLSVYWYQQSLDQGLQFLIQYYNGEERAKGNILERFSAQQFPDLHSELNLSSLELGDSALYFCASSVDSVSTDTQYFGPGTRLTVL.

The chain employs TRBV2 and TRBJ2-5; 9 bases are a match to TRBD1. The end of the DNA fits TRBJ2-7 better, so the J call may be wrong. CDR1 is SNHLY, CDR2 FYNNEI, per germline. The CDR3 spans 15 residues. The CDR3 sequence: CASSEARQGAYEQYF. The CDR3 DNA follows: TGTGCCAGCAGTGAAGCAAGACAGGGGGCCTACGAGCAGTACTTC.

The CDR3 bases are TGTGCCAGCAGCTTAGTGGCCTGGAACACCGGGGAGCTGTTTTTT. It encodes CASSLVAWNTGELFF. The chain combines TRBV11-3 with TRBJ2-2; D remains unclear. The CDR3 has 15 amino acids. V was shortened by 1 base and J by 1 base, with 7 bases between the two germline ends. Germline CDR1 and CDR2: SGHNT and YENEEA.

This chain joins TRBV5-1 and TRBJ2-1; 7 bases fit TRBD2. Germline CDR1 SGHRS, CDR2 YFSETQ. V shed 4 bases, J shed 2 bases, and the junction held 6 bases outside the gene matches. This CDR3 has 15 residues. CDR3 sequence: CASSLPAGTYNEQFF. Written as DNA, the CDR3 is TGCGCCAGCAGCCTTCCAGCGGGAACCTACAATGAGCAGTTCTTC. Together with reference TRBV5-1 and TRBJ2-1, the CDR3 gives the full variable domain: KAGVTQTPRYLIKTRGQQVTLSCSPISGHRSVSWYQQTPGQGLQFLFEYFSETQRNKGNFPGRFSGRQFSNSRSEMNVSTLELGDSALYLCASSLPAGTYNEQFFGPGTRLTVL.

This chain links TRBV6-5 with TRBJ2-3, with TRBD1 matching over 7 bases. V dropped 2 bases and J dropped 2; count of bases not matched to a gene: 1. Germline V CDR1 and CDR2: MNHEY, SVGAGI. This CDR3 comprises 14 residues. The DNA of the CDR3 is TGTGCCAGCAGTTACGACAGGGCCACAGATACGCAGTATTTT. Protein sequence: CASSYDRATDTQYF.

The chain combines TRBV5-5 with TRBJ2-2; 7 bases are a match to TRBD1. CDR1 SGHKS and CDR2 YYEKEE come from the germline V gene (reference sequence). The CDR3 consists of 13 residues. V was clipped by 4 bases and J by 6 bases; unmatched bases: 3. CDR3 sequence: CASSRQGPGELFF. The CDR3 DNA sequence: TGTGCCAGCAGCAGACAGGGTCCCGGGGAGCTGTTTTTT.

J is TRBJ2-7 and V is TRBV10-3; 11 bases line up with TRBD1. Germline V CDR1 and CDR2: ENHRY, SYGVKD. V was pared by 3 bases and J by 3 bases, with 4 bases of the junction left unmatched. This CDR3 contains 15 residues. CDR3 amino acids: CAISDAGQGDYEQYF. The CDR3 DNA sequence: TGTGCCATCAGTGACGCGGGACAGGGGGACTACGAGCAGTACTTC.

This clone was detected only once. The chain uses TRBV5-8 and TRBJ2-2; D is perhaps TRBD1 (5 bases). From germline, CDR1 is SGHTS and CDR2 YDEGEE. With 4 bases removed from V and 0 bases from J, the gap between germline ends came to 10 bases. This CDR3 has 15 amino acids. As DNA, the CDR3 is TGTGCCAGCAGCCTAGGACAAACGAACACCGGGGAGCTGTTTTTT. This translates into CASSLGQTNTGELFF.

The chain joins TRBV6-5 to TRBJ2-7; D possibly uses TRBD1 or TRBD2 (6 bases each). The CDR3 length is 14 residues. Trimming removed 5 bases from V and 0 bases from J, with 11 bases in between. Germline V gene data show CDR1 as MNHEY and CDR2 as SVGAGI. CDR3 nucleotide sequence: TGTGCCAGCAGTCCCGGGGGCAGCTCCTACGAGCAGTACTTC. It yields the protein CASSPGGSSYEQYF.

The chain has TRBV27 and TRBJ2-7, with a tentative D call TRBD1 (6 bases). This CDR3 is 14 amino acids long. V lost 6 bases, J lost 7 bases, and 19 bases lay in between. Germline lookup yields CDR1 MNHEY and CDR2 SMNVEV (reference sequence). CDR3 bases: TGTGCCAGCAGCATGCAGGGGCTTTCGAGGGAGCAGTACTTC. Its protein product is CASSMQGLSREQYF.

The chain uses TRBV11-2 and TRBJ2-2; TRBD2 aligns across 13 bases. V gave up 4 bases and J gave up 6 bases; unmatched junction bases: 11. In germline, CDR1 is SGHAT, CDR2 FQNNGV. The CDR3 runs to 18 residues. CDR3 residues: CASSSGTSGIISAGELFF. The CDR3 nucleotides read TGTGCCAGCAGCTCCGGGACTAGCGGGATAATTTCGGCCGGGGAGCTGTTTTTT.

The gene calls are TRBV29-1 and TRBJ2-7; D gene unclear. Germline V gene data show CDR1 as SQVTM and CDR2 as ANQGSEA. CDR3 length equals 13 residues. The germline V and J ends were trimmed by 0 bases and 4 bases, with 10 bases remaining between them. CDR3 residues: CSVEDSSRYEQYF. The CDR3 DNA is TGCAGCGTTGAAGACAGTAGTCGGTACGAGCAGTACTTC.

The chain links TRBV2 to TRBJ2-7, with 7 bases fitting TRBD1. V trimming: 3 bases; J trimming: 2 bases; junction bases outside the gene matches: 10. Germline CDR1 and CDR2: SNHLY and FYNNEI. CDR3 size: 16 residues. In DNA, the CDR3 is TGTGCCAGCAGTGAGGAGCGAGACAGGGTTACCTACGAGCAGTACTTC. Translated, it gives CASSEERDRVTYEQYF.